The entry that follows covers one TCR beta chain sequence. Its antigen is not known. These data originate in a study of shared clonotypes between healthy human individuals. V gave up 10 bases and J gave up 7 bases, with 17 bases separating them. CDR3 length: 14 amino acids. Germline loops: CDR1 MNHNS, CDR2 SASEGT. Regarding the study as a whole: Four donors shared around 5% of their naive CD4 clonotypes.

Some clones are missing from TCRdb's copy, which holds only in-frame ones; the method was immunoSEQ multiplex PCR. The sample carries fewer than 2.5 million clones, 80% to 95% recorded once. The rearrangement links TRBV6-1 to TRBJ1-6; D might be TRBD1 (6 bases). The TCR sequence derives from a man aged 18 to 29 in good health. Some clones in this sample may be carry-over from other donors' samples. The sequenced sample consisted of naive CD4+ T cells from PBMCs. Subset of the sample: CD45RA+ positively selected. CDR3 sequence: CAIRWGQENSPLHF. The CDR3 DNA reads as TGTGCCATCAGGTGGGGGCAGGAAAATTCACCCCTCCACTTT.